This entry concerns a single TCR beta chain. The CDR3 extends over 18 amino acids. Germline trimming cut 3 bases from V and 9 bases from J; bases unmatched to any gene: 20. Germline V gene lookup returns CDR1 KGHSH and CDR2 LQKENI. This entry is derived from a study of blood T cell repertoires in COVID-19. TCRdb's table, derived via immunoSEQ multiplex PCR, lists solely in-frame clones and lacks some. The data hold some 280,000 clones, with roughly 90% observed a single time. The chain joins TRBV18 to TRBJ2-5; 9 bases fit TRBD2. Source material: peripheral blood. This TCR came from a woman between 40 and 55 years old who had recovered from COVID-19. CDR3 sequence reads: CASSPLEGTSSLGRAQYF. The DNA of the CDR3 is TGTGCCAGCTCACCCCTGGAGGGGACTAGCTCGCTTGGGAGGGCCCAGTACTTC.